This T cell receptor (beta chain) came from a study of T cell repertoires in cytomegalovirus infection. As for the study in general: It can be stated that public TCR beta signatures indicated CMV infection as well as a matching HLA type.

TCRdb fed the reads into MiXCR, producing one record per CDR3 protein. In the table there are some 560,000 distinct CDR3 sequences, roughly 43% of which are singletons. The CDR3 is 12 residues long. Germline V gene lookup returns CDR1 SGHTA and CDR2 FQGNSA. Trimming took 5 bases from V and 8 from J, leaving 12 bases between them. This clonotype showed up just a few times. Its antigen is not identified. Study findings and constraints: The study found HLA-C-restricted CMV-specific TCR beta clonotypes dominating the ex vivo response.

Specimen: cultured PBMCs, collected from culture after CMV antigen stimulation. The chain is built from TRBV7-2 and TRBJ1-1; D not resolved. The sequence derives from a human donor in good health (CMV status not recorded). Some clones in this sample may be carry-over from other donors' samples. CDR3 protein: CASSPLGVEAFF. DNA of the CDR3: TGTGCCAGCAGCCCCCTCGGGGTAGAAGCTTTCTTT. Based on the CDR3 plus reference TRBV7-2 and TRBJ1-1, the full variable domain is GAGVSQSPSNKVTEKGKDVELRCDPISGHTALYWYRQSLGQGLEFLIYFQGNSAPDKSGLPSDRFSAERTGGSVSTLTIQRTQQEDSAVYLCASSPLGVEAFFGQGTRLTVV.